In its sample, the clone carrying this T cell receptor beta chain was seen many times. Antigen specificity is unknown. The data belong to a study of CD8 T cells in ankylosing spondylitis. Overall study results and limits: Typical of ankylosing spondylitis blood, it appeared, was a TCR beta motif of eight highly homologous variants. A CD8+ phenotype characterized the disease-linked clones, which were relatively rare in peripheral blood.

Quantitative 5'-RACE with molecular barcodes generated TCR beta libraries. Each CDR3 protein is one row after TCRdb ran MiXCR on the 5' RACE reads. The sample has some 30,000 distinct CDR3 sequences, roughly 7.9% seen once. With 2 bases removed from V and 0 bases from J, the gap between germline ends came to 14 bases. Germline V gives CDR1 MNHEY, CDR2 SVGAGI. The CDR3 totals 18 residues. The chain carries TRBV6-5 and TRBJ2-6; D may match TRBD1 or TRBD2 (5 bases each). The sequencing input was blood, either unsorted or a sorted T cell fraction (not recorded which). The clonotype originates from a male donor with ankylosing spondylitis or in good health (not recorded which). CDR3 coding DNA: TGTGCCAGCAGTTACACCGGGGCGTCCTACTCTGGGGCCAACGTCCTGACTTTC. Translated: CASSYTGASYSGANVLTF.